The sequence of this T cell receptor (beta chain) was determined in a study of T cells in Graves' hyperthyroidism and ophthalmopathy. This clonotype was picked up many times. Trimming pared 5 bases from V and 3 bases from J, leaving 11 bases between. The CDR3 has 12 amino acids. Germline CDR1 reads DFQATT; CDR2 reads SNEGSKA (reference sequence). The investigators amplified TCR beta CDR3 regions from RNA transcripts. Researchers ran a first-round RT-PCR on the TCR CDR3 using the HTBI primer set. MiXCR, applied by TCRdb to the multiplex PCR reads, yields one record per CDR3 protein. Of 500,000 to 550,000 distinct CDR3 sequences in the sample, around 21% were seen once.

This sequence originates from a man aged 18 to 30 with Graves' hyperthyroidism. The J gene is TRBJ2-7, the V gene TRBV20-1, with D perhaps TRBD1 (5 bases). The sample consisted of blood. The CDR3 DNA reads TGCAGTGCTTCCGACAGTAACTACGAGCAGTACTTC. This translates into CSASDSNYEQYF.